This paragraph covers one TCR beta chain sequence. What it binds is not known. The data derive from a study of T cells after posttransplantation cyclophosphamide. Findings and caveats of the study: TRB overlap between skin or GI tissue T cells and blood was limited. After PTCy, TRB diversity resembled that of CNI/methotrexate controls. Later post-transplant blood repertoires were often dominated by donor CD8+ memory clones.

CDR1 and CDR2 from the germline V gene are LNHDA and SQIVND (reference sequence). Trimming removed 5 bases from V and 0 bases from J, with 7 bases in between. The CDR3 is 13 amino acids. This table comes from immunoSEQ multiplex PCR, and its TCRdb copy is limited to in-frame clones, with some not included. The sample yields more than 4,000 clones, approximately 80% seen once. A marrow graft followed busulfan-fludarabine conditioning, with cyclophosphamide on days +3 and +4. J is TRBJ1-1 and V is TRBV19; maybe TRBD1 (5 bases). The source is a male patient aged 50 or older who received an allogeneic stem cell transplant from a related donor and was CMV-positive. Some T cells could come from the graft donor. Sequenced material: PBMCs, taken after allogeneic stem cell transplant with posttransplant cyclophosphamide. CDR3 bases: TGTGCCAGTAGTCTCAGGGTGAACACTGAAGCTTTCTTT. Translating it yields CASSLRVNTEAFF.